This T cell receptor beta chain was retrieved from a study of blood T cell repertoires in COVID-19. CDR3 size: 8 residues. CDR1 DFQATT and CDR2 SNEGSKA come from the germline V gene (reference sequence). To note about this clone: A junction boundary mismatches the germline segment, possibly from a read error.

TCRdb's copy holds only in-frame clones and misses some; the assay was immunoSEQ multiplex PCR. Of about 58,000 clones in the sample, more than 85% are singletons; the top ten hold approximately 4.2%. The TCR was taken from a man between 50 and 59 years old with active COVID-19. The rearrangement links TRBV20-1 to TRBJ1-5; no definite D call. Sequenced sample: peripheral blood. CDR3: CSARPRHF. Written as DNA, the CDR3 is TGCAGTGCTAGACCCCGGCATTTT.